Listed below are T cell receptor beta chains from one sample, sequenced in a study of CD8+ T cells in alopecia areata. Assay used: immunoSEQ multiplex PCR; TCRdb lists only in-frame clones, some missing. The sample contains 110,000 to 150,000 clones, nearly 55% of which appear only once. The material was CD8+ T cells sorted from blood, obtained at week 4, from a patient treated with tofacitinib. Source of these receptors: a human donor with alopecia areata. CDR3s include the opening cysteine and the closing phenylalanine or tryptophan. A D gene is named only where the DNA matches it firmly. Clone size is shown for a subset of rows, as once, few, many or a class of expanded clone.

V gene,D gene,J gene,clone size,CDR3 DNA,CDR3 protein
TRBV29-1,NA,TRBJ2-3,few,TGCAGCGTTGACGGGGAGGTCAGGGGAGATACGCAGTATTTT,CSVDGEVRGDTQYF
TRBV6-5,NA,TRBJ1-1,NA,TGTGCCAGCAGTTACGGGGGCCTGTACACTGAAGCTTTCTTT,CASSYGGLYTEAFF
TRBV2,NA,TRBJ2-5,few,TGTGCCACCGACGTTAGGCAGTCACAAGAGACCCAGTACTTC,CATDVRQSQETQYF
TRBV9,TRBD1,TRBJ1-3,NA,TGTGCCAGCAGCCCCTGGACAGGGGGCATCGTGGACACCATATATTTT,CASSPWTGGIVDTIYF
TRBV5-6,TRBD2,TRBJ2-7,NA,TGTGCCAGCAGCTTGGGGGCTAGCGGGGGACGCTTCTCCTACGAGCAGTACTTC,CASSLGASGGRFSYEQYF
TRBV30,NA,TRBJ2-2,NA,TGTGCCTGGAGTGTACTAAGGGGGAGCCTGAACACCGGGGAGCTGTTTTTT,CAWSVLRGSLNTGELFF
TRBV5-6,NA,TRBJ1-1,once,TGTGCCAGCAGCGTTGGTGACACTGAAGCTTTCTTT,CASSVGDTEAFF
TRBV9,NA,TRBJ2-7,NA,TGTGCCAGCAGCGTAGCGGCAGGCGGCTCCTACGAGCAGTACTTC,CASSVAAGGSYEQYF
TRBV20-1,NA,TRBJ2-5,NA,TGCAGTGCTCGACTAAAGGAGACCCAGTACTTC,CSARLKETQYF
TRBV30,NA,TRBJ2-5,NA,TGTGCCTGGAGCGGGGGAGGAGAGACCCAGTACTTC,CAWSGGGETQYF
TRBV5-6,NA,TRBJ2-2,NA,TGTGCCAGCAGCCCAGGACCGATCACCGGGGAGCTGTTTTTT,CASSPGPITGELFF
TRBV29-1,NA,TRBJ2-3,NA,TGCACCGACGGGGGCCCAGATACGCAGTATTTT,CTDGGPDTQYF
TRBV29-1,TRBD1,TRBJ2-2,NA,TGCAGCGTTGGTGGACAGGGGGCGAACACCGGGGAGCTGTTTTTT,CSVGGQGANTGELFF
TRBV27,NA,TRBJ2-3,NA,TGTGCCAGCAGTCTCGGGACATCAGCGCAGTATTTT,CASSLGTSAQYF
TRBV5-6,NA,TRBJ1-5,NA,TGTGCCAGCAGCTTTGCAGACAGCAATCAGCCCCAGCATTTT,CASSFADSNQPQHF
TRBV27,NA,TRBJ1-1,NA,TGTGCCAGCAGTTTAGGCGCGGGGGCGATCACTGAAGCTTTCTTT,CASSLGAGAITEAFF
TRBV6-5,NA,TRBJ2-3,many,TGTGCCAGCAGTTACGCTTCGGAGACTAGCACAGATACGCAGTATTTT,CASSYASETSTDTQYF
TRBV18,NA,TRBJ1-2,once,TGTGCCAGCTTTTCCGGCCGGGACTATGGCTACACCTTC,CASFSGRDYGYTF
TRBV29-1,TRBD1,TRBJ1-2,NA,TGCAGCGCCGGGACAGTTTATGGCTACACCTTC,CSAGTVYGYTF
TRBV4-2,TRBD2,TRBJ2-3,NA,TGTGCCAGCAGCCAAGGACTAGCGCTTAGCACAGATACGCAGTATTTT,CASSQGLALSTDTQYF
TRBV7-2,NA,TRBJ2-3,NA,TGTGCCAGCAGCTTAGGCGCAGGCCGCACAGATACGCAGTATTTT,CASSLGAGRTDTQYF
TRBV13,NA,TRBJ1-2,NA,TGTGCCAGCAGCTTAGGCCAGGGAGGCGGCTACACCTTC,CASSLGQGGGYTF
TRBV4-1,NA,TRBJ1-6,NA,TGCGCCAGCAGCCAAGGACGGTATAATTCACCCCTCCACTTT,CASSQGRYNSPLHF
TRBV11-1,NA,TRBJ2-4,few,TGTGCCAGCAGCTTAGCGTCGATAATAGCCAAAAACATTCAGTACTTC,CASSLASIIAKNIQYF
TRBV29-1,NA,TRBJ1-1,few,TGCAGCGTTGGCGGGGGGGGTTACCCCCCGGGAGCTTTCTTT,CSVGGGGYPPGAFF
TRBV13,TRBD2,TRBJ2-5,few,TGTGCCAGCAGCTTGCCTAGCGGGGGGATACAAGAGACCCAGTACTTC,CASSLPSGGIQETQYF
TRBV27,TRBD1,TRBJ1-1,NA,TGTGCCAGCAGCAGGGGGGTGAACACTGAAGCTTTCTTT,CASSRGVNTEAFF
TRBV27,TRBD1,TRBJ1-6,NA,TGTGCCAGCAGTTTCGGGACAGGCCTCAATTCACCCCTCCACTTT,CASSFGTGLNSPLHF
TRBV7-9,TRBD1,TRBJ2-5,NA,TGTGCCAGCAGCGAGACGACAGGGGCCAGGACCCAGTACTTC,CASSETTGARTQYF
TRBV19,NA,TRBJ2-6,NA,TGTGCCAGTAGTATTCTCTCTGGGGCCAACGTCCTGACTTTC,CASSILSGANVLTF
TRBV29-1,NA,TRBJ2-1,NA,TGCAGCGTCCCCCGGGGGAACAATGAGCAGTTCTTC,CSVPRGNNEQFF
TRBV2,NA,TRBJ2-6,NA,TGTGCCAGCAGTGAAGCAAGGGGCTCTGGGGCCAACGTCCTGACTTTC,CASSEARGSGANVLTF
TRBV5-4,TRBD1,TRBJ2-2,NA,TGTGCCAGCAGCTTACGACAGGGTTTAACCGGGGAGCTGTTTTTT,CASSLRQGLTGELFF
TRBV11-2,NA,TRBJ2-7,NA,TGTGCCAGCAGCCCGGAGTATGCCTACGAGCAGTACTTC,CASSPEYAYEQYF
TRBV25-1,NA,TRBJ2-7,NA,TGTGCCAGCAGTGAATATGGGCACTACGAGCAGTACTTC,CASSEYGHYEQYF
TRBV27,NA,TRBJ1-5,NA,TGTGCCAGCAGGACCGGTTTCCAGCCCCAGCATTTT,CASRTGFQPQHF
TRBV30,TRBD1,TRBJ1-2,NA,TGTGCCTGGAGTGTAGAACAGGGGCCCACCTATGGCTACACCTTC,CAWSVEQGPTYGYTF
TRBV29-1,NA,TRBJ2-7,NA,TGCAGCGTTGAGGGAGAGTACGAGCAGTACTTC,CSVEGEYEQYF
TRBV6-1,TRBD1,TRBJ1-6,NA,TGTGCCAGCAAATTACTGACAGGGTCGAATTCACCCCTCCACTTT,CASKLLTGSNSPLHF
TRBV9,NA,TRBJ1-1,NA,TGTGCCAGCAGCGTAGACAGAGTGAACACTGAAGCTTTCTTT,CASSVDRVNTEAFF
TRBV5-1,TRBD2,TRBJ2-1,few,TGCGCCAGCAGCTGGCGGGGGAGCTCCTACAATGAGCAGTTCTTC,CASSWRGSSYNEQFF
TRBV13,NA,TRBJ1-2,NA,TGTGCCAGCAGCTTGGATAGGGCGGAGGGCTACACCTTC,CASSLDRAEGYTF
TRBV29-1,NA,TRBJ2-1,few,TGCAGCGTTGAAGAAGGTACAGACCTAAATGAGCAGTTCTTC,CSVEEGTDLNEQFF
TRBV29-1,TRBD2,TRBJ2-3,NA,TGCAGCGTTGAAGATCAGAAGGAACCCGGGACTAGCGGGGGTTTGCCCACAGATACGCAGTATTTT,CSVEDQKEPGTSGGLPTDTQYF
TRBV5-8,NA,TRBJ2-5,few,TGTGCCAGCAGCTTAACTGAGACCCAGTACTTC,CASSLTETQYF
TRBV6-5,NA,TRBJ2-1,NA,TGTGCCAGCAGTCAGGTGAGGGGCGCCTACAATGAGCAGTTCTTC,CASSQVRGAYNEQFF
TRBV18,NA,TRBJ2-7,NA,TGTGCCAGCTCACCACCCAGACAGATCCACGAGCAGTACTTC,CASSPPRQIHEQYF
TRBV30,NA,TRBJ2-7,NA,TGTGCCTGGAGATTGACGGGTCCACCCTACGAGCAGTACTTC,CAWRLTGPPYEQYF
TRBV5-4,NA,TRBJ2-5,NA,TGTGCCAGCAGCTTGATGGAGACCCAGTACTTC,CASSLMETQYF
TRBV29-1,NA,TRBJ1-1,few,TGCAGCGTTGAAAGTAGCCCGGGCGGCCGGGTCACTGAAGCTTTCTTT,CSVESSPGGRVTEAFF